This T cell receptor (beta chain) was recovered during a study of blood T cell repertoires in COVID-19. Study-level background: Acute-phase and convalescent COVID-19 samples originated in the United States, Italy and Spain.

CDR1 is SGHTA and CDR2 is FQGNSA in the germline V gene. There are 16 residues in the CDR3. The ends lost 5 bases at V and 5 bases at J; junction bases unmatched: 6. Profiling relied on immunoSEQ multiplex PCR, and the TCRdb table lists in-frame clones only, not all of them. This table has about 59,000 clones, 70% to 80% appearing once. This chain joins TRBV7-2 and TRBJ2-1, with 13 bases fitting TRBD2. This clonotype was sampled from a man aged 55 to 69 with acute or convalescent COVID-19. The sample consisted of peripheral blood. The CDR3 coding sequence is TGTGCCAGCAGCCCGACACTAGCGGGAGGGCACAATGAGCAGTTCTTC. This translates into CASSPTLAGGHNEQFF.